This TCR beta chain was recovered during a study of blood T cell repertoires in COVID-19. Study summary: Sources were T cells, B-cell-depleted T cells, or PBMCs; the material itself was cDNA or gDNA.

Germline V gives CDR1 SGDLS, CDR2 YYNGEE. The CDR3 is 16 residues long. V trimming: 2 bases; J trimming: 2 bases; junction bases outside the gene matches: 4. In the source study's methods: Reference gene primer amplification gave nucleated cell count estimates. Sequenced by immunoSEQ multiplex PCR; TCRdb stores in-frame clones only, minus some. That table supplies the V and J calls and clone size; D and trimming were determined from the DNA. The table records a few hundred thousand clones, approximately 78% of them present only once. J is TRBJ2-3 and V is TRBV9; TRBD2 aligns across 11 bases. The specimen was peripheral blood. This sequence originates from a woman older than 75 with COVID-19, enrolled during active disease. The CDR3 here is CASSVGTSGPTDTQYF. In DNA form, the CDR3 reads TGTGCCAGCAGCGTCGGGACTAGCGGACCCACAGATACGCAGTATTTT.